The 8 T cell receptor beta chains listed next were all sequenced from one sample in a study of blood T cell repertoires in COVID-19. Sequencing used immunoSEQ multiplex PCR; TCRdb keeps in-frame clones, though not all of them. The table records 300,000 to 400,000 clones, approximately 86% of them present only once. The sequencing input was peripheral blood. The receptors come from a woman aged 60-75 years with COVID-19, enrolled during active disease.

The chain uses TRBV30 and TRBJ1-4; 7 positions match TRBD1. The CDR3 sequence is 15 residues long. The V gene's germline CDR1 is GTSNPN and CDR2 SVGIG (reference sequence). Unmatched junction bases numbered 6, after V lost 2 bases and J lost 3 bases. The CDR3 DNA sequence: TGTGCCTGGAGTTTAATCGGGACAGCTAATGAAAAACTGTTTTTT. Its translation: CAWSLIGTANEKLFF.

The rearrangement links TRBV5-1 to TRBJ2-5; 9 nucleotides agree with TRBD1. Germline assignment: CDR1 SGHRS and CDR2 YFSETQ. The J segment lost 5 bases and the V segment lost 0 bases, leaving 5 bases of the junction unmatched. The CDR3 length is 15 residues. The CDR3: CASSLGDREEETQYF. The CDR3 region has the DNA TGCGCCAGCAGCTTGGGGGACAGGGAAGAGGAGACCCAGTACTTC.

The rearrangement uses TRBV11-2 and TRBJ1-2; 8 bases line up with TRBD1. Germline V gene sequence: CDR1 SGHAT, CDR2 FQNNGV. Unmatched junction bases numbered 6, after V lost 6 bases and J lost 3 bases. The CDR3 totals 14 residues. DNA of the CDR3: TGTGCCAGCAGAGAAACGACAGGGGACTATGGCTACACCTTC. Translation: CASRETTGDYGYTF.

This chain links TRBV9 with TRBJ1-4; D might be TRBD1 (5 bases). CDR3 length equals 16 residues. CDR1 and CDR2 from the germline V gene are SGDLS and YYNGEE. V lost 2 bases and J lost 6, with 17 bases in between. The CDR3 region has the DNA TGTGCCAGCAGCGTGTCCCAGGGCAACAGCTATGAAAAACTGTTTTTT. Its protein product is CASSVSQGNSYEKLFF.

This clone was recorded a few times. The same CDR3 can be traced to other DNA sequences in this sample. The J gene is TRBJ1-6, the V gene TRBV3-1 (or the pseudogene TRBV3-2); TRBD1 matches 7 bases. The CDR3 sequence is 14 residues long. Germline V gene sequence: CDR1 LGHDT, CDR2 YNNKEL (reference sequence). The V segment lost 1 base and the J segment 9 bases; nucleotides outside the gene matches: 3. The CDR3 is CASSQGQGGSPLHF. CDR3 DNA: TGTGCCAGCAGCCAAGGACAGGGCGGTTCACCCCTCCACTTT.

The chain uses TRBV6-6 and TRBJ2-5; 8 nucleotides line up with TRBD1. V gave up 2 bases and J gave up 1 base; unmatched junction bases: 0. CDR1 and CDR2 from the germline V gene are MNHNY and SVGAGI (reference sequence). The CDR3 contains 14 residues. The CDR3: CASSYDRGQETQYF. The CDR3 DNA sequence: TGTGCCAGCAGTTACGACAGGGGCCAAGAGACCCAGTACTTC.

In nucleotides, the CDR3 is TGCGCCAGCAGCCCATCCACGGACAATTCTAACTATGGCTACACCTTC. Its translation is CASSPSTDNSNYGYTF. The chain has TRBV5-1 and TRBJ1-2, with D perhaps matching TRBD1 (5 bases). V was pared by 4 bases and J by 0 bases, with 16 bases between. The CDR3 has 16 residues. CDR1 is SGHRS, CDR2 YFSETQ, per germline.

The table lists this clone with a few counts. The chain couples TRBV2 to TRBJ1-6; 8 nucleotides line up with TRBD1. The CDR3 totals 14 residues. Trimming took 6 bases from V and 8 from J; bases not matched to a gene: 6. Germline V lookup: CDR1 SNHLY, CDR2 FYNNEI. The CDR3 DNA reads TGTGCCAGCAGAGACAGGGGTCCCTATTCACCCCTCCACTTT. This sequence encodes CASRDRGPYSPLHF.